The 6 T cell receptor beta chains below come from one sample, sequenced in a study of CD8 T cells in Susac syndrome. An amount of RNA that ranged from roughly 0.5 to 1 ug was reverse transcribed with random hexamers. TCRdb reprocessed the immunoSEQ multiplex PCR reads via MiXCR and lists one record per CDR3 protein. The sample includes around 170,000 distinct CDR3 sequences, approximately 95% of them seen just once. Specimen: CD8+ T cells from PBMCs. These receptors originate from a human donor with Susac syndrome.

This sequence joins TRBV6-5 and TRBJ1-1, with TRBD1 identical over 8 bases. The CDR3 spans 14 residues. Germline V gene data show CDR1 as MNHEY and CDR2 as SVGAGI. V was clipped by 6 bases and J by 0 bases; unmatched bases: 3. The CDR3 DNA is TGTGCCAGCAGACGGGACAGGATGAACACTGAAGCTTTCTTT. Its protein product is CASRRDRMNTEAFF.

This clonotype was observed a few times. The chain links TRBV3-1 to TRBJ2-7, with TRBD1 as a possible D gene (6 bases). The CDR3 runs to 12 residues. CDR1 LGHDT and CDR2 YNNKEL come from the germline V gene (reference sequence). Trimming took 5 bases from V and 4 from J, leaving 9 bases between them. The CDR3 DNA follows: TGTGCCAGCAGCTCCAGGGGTTACGAGCAGTACTTC. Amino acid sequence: CASSSRGYEQYF.

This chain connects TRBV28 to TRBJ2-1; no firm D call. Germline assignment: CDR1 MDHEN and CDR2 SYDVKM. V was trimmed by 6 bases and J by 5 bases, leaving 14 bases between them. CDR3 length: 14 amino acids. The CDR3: CASRNSLVDNEQFF. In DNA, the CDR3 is TGTGCCAGCAGAAATTCGTTGGTCGACAATGAGCAGTTCTTC.

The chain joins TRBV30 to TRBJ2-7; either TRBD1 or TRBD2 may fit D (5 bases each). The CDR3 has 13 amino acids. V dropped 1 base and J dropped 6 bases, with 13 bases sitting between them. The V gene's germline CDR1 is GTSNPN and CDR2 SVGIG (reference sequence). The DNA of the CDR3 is TGTGCCTGGAGTGGGAGTTTTGGGGGCGAGCAGTACTTC. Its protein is CAWSGSFGGEQYF.

The CDR3: CATSRDIWRASGANVLTF. The CDR3 coding sequence is TGTGCCACCAGCAGAGACATTTGGCGCGCCTCTGGGGCCAACGTCCTGACTTTC. The genes are TRBV15 and TRBJ2-6; no clear D gene. This CDR3 spans 18 amino acids. Trimming removed 0 bases at V and 0 bases at J, with 12 bases between. CDR1 and CDR2 from the germline V gene are LNHNV and YYDKDF (reference sequence).

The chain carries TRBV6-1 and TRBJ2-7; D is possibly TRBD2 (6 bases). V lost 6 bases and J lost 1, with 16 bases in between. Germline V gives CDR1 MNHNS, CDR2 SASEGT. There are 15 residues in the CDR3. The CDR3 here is CASSHFRDWSYEQYF. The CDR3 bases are TGTGCCAGCAGCCACTTCCGGGACTGGTCCTACGAGCAGTACTTC.